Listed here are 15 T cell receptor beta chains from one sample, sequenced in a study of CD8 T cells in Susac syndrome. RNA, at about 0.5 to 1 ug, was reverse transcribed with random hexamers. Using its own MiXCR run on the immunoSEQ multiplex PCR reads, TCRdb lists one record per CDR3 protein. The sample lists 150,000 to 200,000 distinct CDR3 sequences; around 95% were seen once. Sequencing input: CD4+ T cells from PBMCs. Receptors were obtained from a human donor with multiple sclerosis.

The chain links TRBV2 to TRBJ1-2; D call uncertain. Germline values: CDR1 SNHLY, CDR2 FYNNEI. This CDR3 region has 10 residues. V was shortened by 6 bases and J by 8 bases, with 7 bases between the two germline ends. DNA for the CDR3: TGTGCCAGCAGCAGCATCGGCTACACCTTC. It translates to CASSSIGYTF.

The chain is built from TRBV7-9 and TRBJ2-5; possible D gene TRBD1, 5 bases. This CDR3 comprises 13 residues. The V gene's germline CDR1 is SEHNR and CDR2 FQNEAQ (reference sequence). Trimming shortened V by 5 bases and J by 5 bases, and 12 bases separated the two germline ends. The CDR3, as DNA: TGTGCCAGCAGCCAGAGGTCAGGGGAGACCCAGTACTTC. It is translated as CASSQRSGETQYF.

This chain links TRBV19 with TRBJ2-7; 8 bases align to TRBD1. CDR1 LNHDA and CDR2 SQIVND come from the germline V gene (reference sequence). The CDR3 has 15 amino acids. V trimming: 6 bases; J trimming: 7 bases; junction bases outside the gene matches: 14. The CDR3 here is CASRTTGAGLTEQYF. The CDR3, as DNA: TGTGCCAGTAGAACGACAGGGGCCGGTCTTACAGAGCAGTACTTC.

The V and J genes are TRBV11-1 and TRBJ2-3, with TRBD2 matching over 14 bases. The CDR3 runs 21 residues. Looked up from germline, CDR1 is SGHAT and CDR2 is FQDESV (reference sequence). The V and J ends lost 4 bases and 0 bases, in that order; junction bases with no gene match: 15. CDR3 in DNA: TGTGCCAGCAGCTCCAGTGGCCTAGGGACTAGCGGGGGAGCTAGCACAGATACGCAGTATTTT. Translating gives CASSSSGLGTSGGASTDTQYF. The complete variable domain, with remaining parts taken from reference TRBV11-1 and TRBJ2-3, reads EAEVAQSPRYKITEKSQAVAFWCDPISGHATLYWYRQILGQGPELLVQFQDESVVDDSQLPKDRFSAERLKGVDSTLKIQPAELGDSAMYLCASSSSGLGTSGGASTDTQYFGPGTRLTVL.

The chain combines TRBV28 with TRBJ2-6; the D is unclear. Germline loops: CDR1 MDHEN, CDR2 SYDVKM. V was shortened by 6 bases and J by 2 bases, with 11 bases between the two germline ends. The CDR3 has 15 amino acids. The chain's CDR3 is CASSYSGAGANVLTF. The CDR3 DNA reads TGTGCCAGCAGCTATTCAGGAGCTGGGGCCAACGTCCTGACTTTC.

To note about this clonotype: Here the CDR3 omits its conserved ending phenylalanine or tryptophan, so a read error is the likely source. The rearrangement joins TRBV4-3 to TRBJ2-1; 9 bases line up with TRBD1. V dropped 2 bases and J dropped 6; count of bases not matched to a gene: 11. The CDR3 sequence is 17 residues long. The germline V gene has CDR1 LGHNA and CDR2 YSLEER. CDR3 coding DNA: TGCGCCAGCAGCCAACTCCTGGGGACAGGGCTTAGCAATGAGCAGTTCCTC. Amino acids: CASSQLLGTGLSNEQFL.

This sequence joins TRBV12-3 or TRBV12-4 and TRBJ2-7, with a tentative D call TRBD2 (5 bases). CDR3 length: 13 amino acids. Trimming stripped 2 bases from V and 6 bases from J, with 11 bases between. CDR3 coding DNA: TGTGCCAGCAGTTTACTAGCCAGTAGCGAGCAGTACTTC. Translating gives CASSLLASSEQYF.

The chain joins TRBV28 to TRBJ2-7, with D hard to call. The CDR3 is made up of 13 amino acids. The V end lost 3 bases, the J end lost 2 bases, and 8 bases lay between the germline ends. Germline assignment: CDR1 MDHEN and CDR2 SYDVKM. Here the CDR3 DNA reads TGTGCCAGCAGTTTGGCGGATCCCTACGAGCAGTACTTC. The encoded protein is CASSLADPYEQYF.

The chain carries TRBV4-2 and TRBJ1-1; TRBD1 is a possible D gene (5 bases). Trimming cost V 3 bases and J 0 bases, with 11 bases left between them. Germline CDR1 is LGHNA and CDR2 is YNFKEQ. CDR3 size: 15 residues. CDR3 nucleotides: TGTGCCAGCAGCCAGGGGGGGAGCATGAACACTGAAGCTTTCTTT. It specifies CASSQGGSMNTEAFF.

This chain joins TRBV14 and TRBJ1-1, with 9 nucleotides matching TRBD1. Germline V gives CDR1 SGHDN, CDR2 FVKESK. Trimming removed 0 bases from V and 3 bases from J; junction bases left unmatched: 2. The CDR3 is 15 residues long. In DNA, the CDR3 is TGTGCCAGCAGCCAAGAGACAGGGGGAGACACTGAAGCTTTCTTT. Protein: CASSQETGGDTEAFF.

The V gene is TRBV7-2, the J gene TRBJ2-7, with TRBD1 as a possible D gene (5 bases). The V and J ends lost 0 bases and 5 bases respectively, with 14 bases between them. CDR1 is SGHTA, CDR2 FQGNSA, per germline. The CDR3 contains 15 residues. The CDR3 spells CASSLASGRANEQYF. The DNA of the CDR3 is TGTGCCAGCAGCTTAGCTTCGGGCAGGGCTAACGAGCAGTACTTC.

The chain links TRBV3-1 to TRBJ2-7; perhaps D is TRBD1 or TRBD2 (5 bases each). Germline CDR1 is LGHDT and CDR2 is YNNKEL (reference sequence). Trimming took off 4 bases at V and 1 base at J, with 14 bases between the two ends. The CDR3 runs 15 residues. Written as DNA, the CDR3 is TGTGCCAGCAGCCCCACGGGGACGGTGTCCTACGAGCAGTACTTC. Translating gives CASSPTGTVSYEQYF.

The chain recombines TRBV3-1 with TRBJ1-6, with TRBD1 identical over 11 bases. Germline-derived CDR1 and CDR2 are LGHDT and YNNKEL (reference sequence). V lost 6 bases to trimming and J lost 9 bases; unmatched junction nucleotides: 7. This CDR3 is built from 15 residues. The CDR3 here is CASRPRTGGSSPLHF. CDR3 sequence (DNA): TGTGCCAGCAGACCCCGGACAGGGGGCAGTTCACCCCTCCACTTT.

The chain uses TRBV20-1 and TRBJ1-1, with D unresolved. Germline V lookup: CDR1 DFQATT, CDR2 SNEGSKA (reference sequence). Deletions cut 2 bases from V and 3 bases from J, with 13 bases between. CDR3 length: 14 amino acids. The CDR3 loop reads CSARFLTADTEAFF. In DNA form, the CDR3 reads TGCAGTGCTAGATTCCTGACGGCGGACACTGAAGCTTTCTTT.

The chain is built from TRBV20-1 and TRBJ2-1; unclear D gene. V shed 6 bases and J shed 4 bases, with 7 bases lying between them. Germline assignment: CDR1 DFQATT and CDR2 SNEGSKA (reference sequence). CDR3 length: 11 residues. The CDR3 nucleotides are TGCAGTGCCGAACAGTACAATGAGCAGTTCTTC. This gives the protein CSAEQYNEQFF.